What follows are 10 T cell receptor beta chains derived from one specimen sequenced in a study of OX40 agonist ivuxolimab in advanced cancers. Produced via immunoSEQ multiplex PCR; TCRdb's table is partial and in-frame only. The table includes 9,500 to 15,000 clones, under 80% detected once. The specimen comprised CD4+ or CD8+ T cells sorted from blood, sampled in a trial of the OX40 agonist ivuxolimab. The source is an adult with an advanced solid tumor such as melanoma, head and neck, liver or kidney cancer.

This clone is medium-sized by share. The chain is built from TRBV29-1 and TRBJ2-1; TRBD1 aligns across 7 bases. There are 13 residues in the CDR3. Trimming removed 5 bases from V and 6 bases from J; junction bases left unmatched: 7. CDR1 and CDR2 from the germline V gene are SQVTM and ANQGSEA. CDR3 sequence reads: CSVLQGSGNEQFF. The CDR3, as DNA: TGCAGCGTTCTACAGGGGAGCGGCAATGAGCAGTTCTTC.

The chain links TRBV27 to TRBJ2-1; 13 nucleotides match TRBD2. Trimming took 8 bases from V and 6 from J; bases not matched to a gene: 4. The CDR3 runs 14 residues. Germline V gene lookup returns CDR1 MNHEY and CDR2 SMNVEV (reference sequence). This CDR3 is CASRTSGSANEQFF. The CDR3 DNA is TGTGCCAGCCGGACTAGCGGGAGCGCCAATGAGCAGTTCTTC.

This chain joins TRBV27 and TRBJ2-1; 11 bases map to TRBD2. The germline V gene has CDR1 MNHEY and CDR2 SMNVEV (reference sequence). The CDR3 spans 17 residues. V shed 2 bases, J shed 5 bases, and the junction held 8 bases outside the gene matches. The CDR3 sequence: CASSLRASGRPHNEQFF. CDR3 bases: TGTGCCAGCAGTTTAAGGGCTAGCGGGAGGCCCCACAATGAGCAGTTCTTC.

CDR3 loop: CASSQGTVAYEQYF. The DNA of the CDR3 is TGTGCCAGCAGTCAGGGGACAGTTGCCTACGAGCAGTACTTC. The rearrangement joins TRBV5-5 to TRBJ2-7; TRBD1 aligns across 7 bases. This CDR3 comprises 14 residues. The V gene's germline CDR1 is SGHKS and CDR2 YYEKEE (reference sequence). Unmatched junction bases numbered 7, after V lost 5 bases and J lost 2 bases.

This rearrangement joins TRBV6-5 to TRBJ2-3, with a weak D call TRBD1 (6 bases). CDR1 is MNHEY, CDR2 SVGAGI, per germline. The length of the CDR3 is 13 residues. The germline V and J ends were trimmed by 5 bases and 1 base, with 7 bases remaining between them. As DNA, the CDR3 is TGTGCCAGCAGTAGGACAGGCACAGATACGCAGTATTTT. Protein sequence: CASSRTGTDTQYF.

This chain joins TRBV4-1 and TRBJ1-2; 9 bases match TRBD1. V shed 1 base, J shed 3 bases, and the junction held 6 bases outside the gene matches. The CDR3 sequence is 16 residues long. CDR1 MGHRA and CDR2 YSYEKL come from the germline V gene. DNA of the CDR3: TGCGCCAGCAGCCAAGGGTGGGACAGGGCCCACTATGGCTACACCTTC. This encodes CASSQGWDRAHYGYTF.

This clone was recorded once. V usage is TRBV6-5 and J usage is TRBJ2-2; 9 bases map to TRBD2. CDR3 length: 15 amino acids. The V gene end was trimmed by 10 bases and the J gene end by 5 bases; junction bases not matched to a gene: 11. The V gene's germline CDR1 is MNHEY and CDR2 SVGAGI. CDR3 sequence: CATRLADFGTGELFF. The CDR3 coding sequence is TGTGCCACCAGACTAGCGGATTTCGGGACCGGGGAGCTGTTTTTT.

V usage is TRBV21-1 and J usage is TRBJ1-5; the table assigns TRBD1, which was not confirmed against the DNA. TRBV21-1 is assigned pseudogene status. CDR3 length: 16 residues. CDR3 in amino acids: CASSKENRSSNQPQHF. CDR3 coding DNA: TGTGCCAGCAGCAAAGAAAACAGGTCTAGCAATCAGCCCCAGCATTTT.

The chain uses TRBV7-6 and TRBJ1-3; D unclear. V lost 2 bases and J lost 0, with 8 bases in between. The germline gives CDR1 SGHVS, CDR2 FNYEAQ. CDR3 length: 15 residues. The CDR3 DNA follows: TGTGCCAGCAGCTTAACCCAAAGCTCTGGAAACACCATATATTTT. Protein: CASSLTQSSGNTIYF.

The J gene is TRBJ2-5, the V gene TRBV7-6; 7 nucleotides line up with TRBD1. Germline V gene lookup returns CDR1 SGHVS and CDR2 FNYEAQ. V dropped 10 bases and J dropped 0; count of bases not matched to a gene: 5. The CDR3 spans 13 residues. The CDR3 bases are TGTGCCATCGAGACAGGGTACCAAGAGACCCAGTACTTC. Its protein is CAIETGYQETQYF.